This T cell receptor (beta chain) was captured in a study of T cells after yellow fever vaccination. Germline V lookup: CDR1 DFQATT, CDR2 SNEGSKA (reference sequence). This CDR3 is built from 13 residues. V gave up 3 bases and J gave up 0 bases, with 7 bases separating them. The TCR cDNA carried a universal primer site and UMIs from 5'RACE template switching. TCRdb redid the calling of the 5' RACE reads with MiXCR, one entry per CDR3 protein. This sample carries some 600,000 distinct CDR3 sequences, around 12% of them seen once, and the ten largest clones take under 15%. Study results and caveats: Abundant bulk-population clonotypes could contaminate the FACS-sorted repertoires. Post-booster repertoires again held most primary-vaccination clones (around 95% CD4, approximately 90% CD8). By day 5 rather than day 15, the secondary response had peaked, though it was weaker.

This clonotype was observed a few times. Its antigen is not identified. Material: PBMCs, obtained on the day of the yellow fever booster vaccination. The chain employs TRBV20-1 and TRBJ2-3; D is undetermined. The TCR originated in a man aged 25-45 years who received the YFV17D yellow fever vaccine. In DNA, the CDR3 is TGCAGTGCTAGGACATTGAGCACAGATACGCAGTATTTT. This sequence encodes CSARTLSTDTQYF.